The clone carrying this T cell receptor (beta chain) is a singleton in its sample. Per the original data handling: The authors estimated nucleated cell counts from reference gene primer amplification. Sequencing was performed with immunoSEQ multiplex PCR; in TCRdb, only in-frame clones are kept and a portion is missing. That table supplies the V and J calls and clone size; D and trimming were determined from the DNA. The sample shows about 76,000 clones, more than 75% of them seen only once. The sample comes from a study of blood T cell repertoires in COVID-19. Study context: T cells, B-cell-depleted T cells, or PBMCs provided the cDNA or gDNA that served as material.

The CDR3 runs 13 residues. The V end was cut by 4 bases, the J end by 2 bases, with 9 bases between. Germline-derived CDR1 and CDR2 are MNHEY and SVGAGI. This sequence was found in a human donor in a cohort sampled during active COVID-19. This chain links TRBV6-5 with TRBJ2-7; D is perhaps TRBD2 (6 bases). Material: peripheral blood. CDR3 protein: CASSSGTPYEQYF. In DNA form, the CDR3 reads TGTGCCAGCAGTTCCGGGACTCCCTACGAGCAGTACTTC.